The entry below describes one T cell receptor beta chain. Its specificity is not known. Reverse transcription of extracted RNA yielded cDNA, which provided the sequencing template. Profiling relied on immunoSEQ multiplex PCR, and the TCRdb table lists in-frame clones only, not all of them. The sample shows some 100,000 clones, almost 60% of them seen only once. The record originates from a study of CD8+ T cells in alopecia areata. This CDR3 is built from 15 residues. Trimming took off 1 base at V and 2 bases at J, with 11 bases between the two ends. Per the germline V gene, CDR1 is SEHNR and CDR2 is FQNEAQ (reference sequence). As for treatment: oral pan-JAK inhibitor, 5-10 mg twice daily. Broader study findings: Tofacitinib significantly reduced both scalp clonality and expanded CD8+ clones among the top 100.

The source material was CD8+ T cells sorted from blood, sampled at approximately week 60, from a patient treated with tofacitinib. The chain employs TRBV7-9 and TRBJ2-5; D not resolved. The TCR was taken from a human donor with alopecia areata. The CDR3 protein is CASSLDINSQETQYF. CDR3 nucleotides: TGTGCCAGCAGCTTAGACATCAACAGTCAAGAGACCCAGTACTTC.